This TCR beta chain derives from a study of cytomegalovirus exposure and HLA in healthy donors. This clone was detected a few times. The CDR3 length is 14 residues. Germline V gene sequence: CDR1 SGDLS, CDR2 YYNGEE. Trimming took off 3 bases at V and 2 bases at J, with 12 bases between the two ends. PCR amplification relied on 60 Vbeta primers (plus 13 Jbeta primers). Some clones are missing from TCRdb's copy, which holds only in-frame ones; the method was immunoSEQ multiplex PCR. The table lists 150,000 to 200,000 clones, roughly three quarters of them singletons. The rearrangement links TRBV9 to TRBJ2-7; D call uncertain. The sequencing sample was made of PBMCs. The clonotype comes from a man aged 35 to 55 in good health and CMV-seropositive. The CDR3 reads CASSARVRPYEQYF. CDR3 DNA sequence: TGTGCCAGCAGCGCCCGGGTCAGACCCTACGAGCAGTACTTC.